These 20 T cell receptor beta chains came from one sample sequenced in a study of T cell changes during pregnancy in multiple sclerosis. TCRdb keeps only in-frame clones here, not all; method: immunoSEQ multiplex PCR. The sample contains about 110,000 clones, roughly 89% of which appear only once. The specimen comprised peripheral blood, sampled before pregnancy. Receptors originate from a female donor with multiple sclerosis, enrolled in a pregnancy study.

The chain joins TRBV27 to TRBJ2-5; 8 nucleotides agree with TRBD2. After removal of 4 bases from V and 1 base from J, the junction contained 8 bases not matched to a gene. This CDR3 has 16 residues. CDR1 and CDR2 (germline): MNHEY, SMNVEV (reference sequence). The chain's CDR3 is CASSWLGGGSQETQYF. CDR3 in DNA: TGTGCCAGCAGTTGGCTGGGCGGGGGGTCCCAAGAGACCCAGTACTTC.

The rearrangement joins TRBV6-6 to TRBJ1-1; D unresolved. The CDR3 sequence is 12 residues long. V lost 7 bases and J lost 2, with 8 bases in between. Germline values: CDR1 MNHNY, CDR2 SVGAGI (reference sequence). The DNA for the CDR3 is TGTGCCAGCAACAACAGAAACACTGAAGCTTTCTTT. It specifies CASNNRNTEAFF.

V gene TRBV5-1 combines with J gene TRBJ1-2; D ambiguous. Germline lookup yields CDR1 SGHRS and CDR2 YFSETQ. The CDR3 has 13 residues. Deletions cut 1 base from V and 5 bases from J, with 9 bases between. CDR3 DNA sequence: TGCGCCAGCAGCTTGTCGGGAGATTATGGCTACACCTTC. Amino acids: CASSLSGDYGYTF.

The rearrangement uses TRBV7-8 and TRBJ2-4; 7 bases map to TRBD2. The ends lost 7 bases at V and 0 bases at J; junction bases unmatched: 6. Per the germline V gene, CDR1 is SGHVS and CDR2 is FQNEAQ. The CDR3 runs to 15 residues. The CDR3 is CASTLGRGAKNIQYF. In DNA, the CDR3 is TGTGCCAGCACCCTGGGGAGGGGAGCCAAAAACATTCAGTACTTC.

This CDR3 is CASSDGQTATNEKLFF. The CDR3 DNA follows: TGTGCCAGCAGCGACGGACAGACTGCAACTAATGAAAAACTGTTTTTT. This rearrangement joins TRBV11-2 to TRBJ1-4; D possibly corresponds to TRBD1 (6 bases). Per the germline V gene, CDR1 is SGHAT and CDR2 is FQNNGV. The CDR3 totals 16 residues. V lost 5 bases and J lost 0, with 13 bases in between.

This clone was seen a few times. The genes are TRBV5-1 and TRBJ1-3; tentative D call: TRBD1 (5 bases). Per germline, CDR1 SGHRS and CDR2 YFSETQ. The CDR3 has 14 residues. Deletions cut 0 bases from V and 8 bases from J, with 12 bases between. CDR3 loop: CASSLDGGVDTIYF. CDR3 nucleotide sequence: TGCGCCAGCAGCTTGGATGGAGGGGTGGACACCATATATTTT.

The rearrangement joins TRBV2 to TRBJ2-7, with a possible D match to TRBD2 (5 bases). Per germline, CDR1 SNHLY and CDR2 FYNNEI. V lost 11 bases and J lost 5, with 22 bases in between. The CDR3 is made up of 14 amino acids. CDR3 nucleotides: TGTGCCGGGCTCCTTAGCGAAGGTCCCCACGAGCAGTACTTC. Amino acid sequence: CAGLLSEGPHEQYF.

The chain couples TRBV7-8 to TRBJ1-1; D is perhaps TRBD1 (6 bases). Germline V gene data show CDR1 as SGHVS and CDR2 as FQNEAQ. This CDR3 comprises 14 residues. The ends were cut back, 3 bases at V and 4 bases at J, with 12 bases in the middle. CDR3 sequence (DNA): TGTGCCAGCAGCTTGGGGATCAGGGGCACTGAAGCTTTCTTT. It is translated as CASSLGIRGTEAFF.

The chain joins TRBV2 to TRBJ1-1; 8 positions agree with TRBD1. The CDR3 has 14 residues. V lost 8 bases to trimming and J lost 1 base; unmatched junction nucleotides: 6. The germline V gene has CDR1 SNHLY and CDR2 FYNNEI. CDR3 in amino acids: CASPRGQWNTEAFF. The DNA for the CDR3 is TGTGCCAGCCCCAGGGGGCAATGGAACACTGAAGCTTTCTTT.

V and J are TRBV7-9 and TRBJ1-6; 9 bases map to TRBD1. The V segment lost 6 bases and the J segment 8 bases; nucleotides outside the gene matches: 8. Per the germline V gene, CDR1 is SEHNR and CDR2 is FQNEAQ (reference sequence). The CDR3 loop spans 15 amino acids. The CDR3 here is CASSSGTGKYSPLHF. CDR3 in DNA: TGTGCCAGCAGTTCCGGGACAGGGAAATATTCACCCCTCCACTTT.

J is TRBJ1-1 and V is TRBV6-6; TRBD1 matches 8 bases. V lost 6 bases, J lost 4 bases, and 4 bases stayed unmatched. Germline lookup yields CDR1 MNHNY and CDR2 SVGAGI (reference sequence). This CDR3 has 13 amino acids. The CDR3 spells CASRQGGGTEAFF. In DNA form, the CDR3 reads TGTGCCAGCAGACAGGGGGGCGGCACTGAAGCTTTCTTT.

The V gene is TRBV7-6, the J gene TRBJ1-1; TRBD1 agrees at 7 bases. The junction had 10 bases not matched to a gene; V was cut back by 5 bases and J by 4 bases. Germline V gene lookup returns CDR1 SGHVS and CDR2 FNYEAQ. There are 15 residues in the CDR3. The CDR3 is CASSPYNSGGTEAFF. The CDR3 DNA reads TGTGCCAGCAGCCCCTACAATTCAGGGGGCACTGAAGCTTTCTTT.

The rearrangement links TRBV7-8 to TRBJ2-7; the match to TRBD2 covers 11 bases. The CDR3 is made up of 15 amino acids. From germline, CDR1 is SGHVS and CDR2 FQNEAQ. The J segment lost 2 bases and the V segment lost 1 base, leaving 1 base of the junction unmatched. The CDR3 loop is CASSLVSGRAYEQYF. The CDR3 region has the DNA TGTGCCAGCAGCTTAGTTAGCGGGAGGGCCTACGAGCAGTACTTC.

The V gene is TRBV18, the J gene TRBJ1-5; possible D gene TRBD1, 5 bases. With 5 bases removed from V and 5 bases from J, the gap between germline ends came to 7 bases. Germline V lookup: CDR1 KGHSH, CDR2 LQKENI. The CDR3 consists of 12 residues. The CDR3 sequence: CASSTTDQPQHF. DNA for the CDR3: TGTGCCAGCTCAACGACAGATCAGCCCCAGCATTTT.

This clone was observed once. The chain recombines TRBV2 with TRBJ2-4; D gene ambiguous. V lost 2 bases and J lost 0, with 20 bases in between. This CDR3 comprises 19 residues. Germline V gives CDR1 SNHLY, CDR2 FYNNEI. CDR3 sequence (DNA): TGTGCCAGCAGTGAACTACAGAGATCCATATCGCTAGCCAAAAACATTCAGTACTTC. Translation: CASSELQRSISLAKNIQYF.

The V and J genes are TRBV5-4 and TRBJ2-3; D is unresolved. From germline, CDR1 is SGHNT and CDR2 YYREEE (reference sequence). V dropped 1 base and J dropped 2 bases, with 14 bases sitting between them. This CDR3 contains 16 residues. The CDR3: CASSLRSGVITDTQYF. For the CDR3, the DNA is TGTGCCAGCAGCTTGCGGTCGGGTGTCATCACAGATACGCAGTATTTT.

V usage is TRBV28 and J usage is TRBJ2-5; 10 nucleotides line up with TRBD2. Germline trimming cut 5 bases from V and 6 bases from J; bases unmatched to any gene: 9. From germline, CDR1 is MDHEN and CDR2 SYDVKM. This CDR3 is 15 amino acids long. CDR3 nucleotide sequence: TGTGCCAGCAGTCAAGGGACTAGCGAAGGGAAGACCCAGTACTTC. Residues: CASSQGTSEGKTQYF.

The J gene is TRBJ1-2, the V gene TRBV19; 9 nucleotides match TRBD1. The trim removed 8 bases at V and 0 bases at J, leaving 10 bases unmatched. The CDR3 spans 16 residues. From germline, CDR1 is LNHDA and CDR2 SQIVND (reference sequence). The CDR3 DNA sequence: TGTGCCAGTCTAGGGGACAGGGCCCTCTCTAACTATGGCTACACCTTC. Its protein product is CASLGDRALSNYGYTF.

The CDR3 sequence is CASSLDPLTGEDGYTF. The CDR3 bases are TGTGCCAGCAGCTTAGATCCCTTGACAGGGGAAGATGGCTACACCTTC. The chain links TRBV11-3 to TRBJ1-2; TRBD1 matches 8 bases. CDR3 length: 16 residues. The ends lost 0 bases at V and 6 bases at J; junction bases unmatched: 9. From germline, CDR1 is SGHNT and CDR2 YENEEA.

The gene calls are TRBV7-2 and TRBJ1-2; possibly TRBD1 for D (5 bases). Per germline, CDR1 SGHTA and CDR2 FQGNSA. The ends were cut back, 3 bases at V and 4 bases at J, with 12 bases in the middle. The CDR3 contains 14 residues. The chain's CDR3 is CASSFATAIYGYTF. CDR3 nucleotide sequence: TGTGCCAGCAGCTTTGCGACAGCGATCTATGGCTACACCTTC.